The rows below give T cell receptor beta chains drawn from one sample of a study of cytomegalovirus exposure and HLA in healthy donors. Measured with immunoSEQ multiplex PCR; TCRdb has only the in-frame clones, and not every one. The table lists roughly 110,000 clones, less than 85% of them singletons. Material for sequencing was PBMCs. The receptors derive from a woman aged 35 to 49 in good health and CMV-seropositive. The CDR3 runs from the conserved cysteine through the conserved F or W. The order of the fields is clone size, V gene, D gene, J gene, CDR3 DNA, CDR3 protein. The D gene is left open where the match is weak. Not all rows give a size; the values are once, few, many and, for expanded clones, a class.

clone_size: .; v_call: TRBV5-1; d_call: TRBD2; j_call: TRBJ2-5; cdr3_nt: TGCGCCAGCAGCTATAGCGGGGGGGCCGCGGAGACCCAGTACTTC; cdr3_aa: CASSYSGGAAETQYF
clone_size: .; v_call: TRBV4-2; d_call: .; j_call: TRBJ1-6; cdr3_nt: TGTGCCAGCAGCCAGGAAACAGGGAGCTCCTATAATTCACCCCTCCACTTT; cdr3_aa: CASSQETGSSYNSPLHF
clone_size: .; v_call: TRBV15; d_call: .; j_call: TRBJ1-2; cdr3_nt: TGTGCCACCAGCAGAGATCGAACCCGGAACTATGGCTACACCTTC; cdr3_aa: CATSRDRTRNYGYTF
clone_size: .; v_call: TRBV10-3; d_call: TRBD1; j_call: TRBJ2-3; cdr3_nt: TGTGCCATCAAACAGGGGCTAGCAGATACGCAGTATTTT; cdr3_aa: CAIKQGLADTQYF
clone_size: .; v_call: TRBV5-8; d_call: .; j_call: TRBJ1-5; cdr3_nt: TGTGCCAGCAGAGGGACAAGCGGTCAGCCCCAGCATTTT; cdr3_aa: CASRGTSGQPQHF
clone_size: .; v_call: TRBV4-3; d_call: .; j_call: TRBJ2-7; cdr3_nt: TGCGCCAGCAGCCAAGGAGAAGGCGGCGAGCAGTACTTC; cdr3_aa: CASSQGEGGEQYF
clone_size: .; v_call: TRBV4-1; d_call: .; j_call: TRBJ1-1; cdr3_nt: TGCGCCAGCAGCCAAGGCGGGAGAAACACTGAAGCTTTCTTT; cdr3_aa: CASSQGGRNTEAFF
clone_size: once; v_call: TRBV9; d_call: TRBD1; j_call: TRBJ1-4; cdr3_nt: TGTGCCAGCAGCGCTTGGACAGGGCTTGTAGCTAATGAAAAACTGTTTTTT; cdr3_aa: CASSAWTGLVANEKLFF
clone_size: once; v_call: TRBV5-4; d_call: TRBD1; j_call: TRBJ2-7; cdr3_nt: TGTGCCAGCAGCGCCCGAGACAGGGGCTCCTACGAGCAGTACTTC; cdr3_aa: CASSARDRGSYEQYF
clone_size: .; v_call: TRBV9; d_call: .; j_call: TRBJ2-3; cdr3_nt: TGTGCCAGCAGCGTAGTAGTTACTGGAGATACGCAGTATTTT; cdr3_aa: CASSVVVTGDTQYF
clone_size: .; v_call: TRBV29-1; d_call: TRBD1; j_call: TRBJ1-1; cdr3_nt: TGCAGCGTCACAGGGGGAACTGAAGCTTTCTTT; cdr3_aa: CSVTGGTEAFF
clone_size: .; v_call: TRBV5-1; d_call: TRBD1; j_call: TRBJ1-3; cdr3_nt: TGCGCCAGCAGCTGGGACAGTGGAAACACCATATATTTT; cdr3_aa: CASSWDSGNTIYF
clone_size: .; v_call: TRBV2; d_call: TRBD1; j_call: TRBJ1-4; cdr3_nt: TGTGCCAGCAGTGAAAACAGACAGGGTAATGAAAAACTGTTTTTT; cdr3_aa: CASSENRQGNEKLFF
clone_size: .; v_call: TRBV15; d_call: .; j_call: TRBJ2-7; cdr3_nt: TGTGCCACCAGCAGAGAGGGAGGGGGGTACGAGCAGTACTTC; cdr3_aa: CATSREGGGYEQYF
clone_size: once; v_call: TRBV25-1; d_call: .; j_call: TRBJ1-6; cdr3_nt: TGTGCCAGCAGTGAAAAGGGGGTCGGGTCACCCCTCCACTTT; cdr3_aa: CASSEKGVGSPLHF
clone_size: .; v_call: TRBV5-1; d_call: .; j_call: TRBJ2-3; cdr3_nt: TGCGCCAGCAGCAGAGGGACAGATACGCAGTATTTT; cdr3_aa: CASSRGTDTQYF
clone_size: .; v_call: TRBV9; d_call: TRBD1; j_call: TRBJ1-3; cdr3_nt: TGTGCCAGCAGCGCCAGGACAGGGAAGTCTGGAAACACCATATATTTT; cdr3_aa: CASSARTGKSGNTIYF
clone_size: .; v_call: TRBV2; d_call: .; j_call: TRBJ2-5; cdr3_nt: TGTGCCAGCAGTGAAATCAGGGTGCGCCAAGAGACCCAGTACTTC; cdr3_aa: CASSEIRVRQETQYF
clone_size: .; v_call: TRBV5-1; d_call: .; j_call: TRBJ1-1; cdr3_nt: TGCGCCAGCAGCCGAGACACTGAAGCTTTCTTT; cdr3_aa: CASSRDTEAFF
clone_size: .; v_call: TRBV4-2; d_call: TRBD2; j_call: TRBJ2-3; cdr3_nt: TGTGCCAGCAGCCCGCATACTAGCGGGGGGGCAGATACGCAGTATTTT; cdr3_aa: CASSPHTSGGADTQYF
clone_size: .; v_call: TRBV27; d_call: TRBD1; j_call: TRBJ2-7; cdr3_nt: TGTGCCAGCAGTTGGACAGGGAGCTCCTACGAGCAGTACTTC; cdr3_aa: CASSWTGSSYEQYF
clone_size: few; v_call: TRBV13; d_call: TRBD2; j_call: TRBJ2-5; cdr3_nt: TGTGCCAGCAGCTTAGCGGGGGGGCCAATGGGTGAGACCCAGTACTTC; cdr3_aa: CASSLAGGPMGETQYF
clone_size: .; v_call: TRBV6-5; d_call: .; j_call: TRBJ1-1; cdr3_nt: TGTGCCAGCAGTTACATGGGGGGTGGAATGAACACTGAAGCTTTCTTT; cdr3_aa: CASSYMGGGMNTEAFF
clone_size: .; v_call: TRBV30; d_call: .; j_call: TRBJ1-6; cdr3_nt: TGTGCCTGGAGTGAAGTCGGGACACTTTTAAATTCACCCCTCCACTTT; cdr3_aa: CAWSEVGTLLNSPLHF
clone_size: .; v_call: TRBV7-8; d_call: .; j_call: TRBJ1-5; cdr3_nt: TGTGCCAGCAGCTCAAGGGGACAAAGATATCAGCCCCAGCATTTT; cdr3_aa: CASSSRGQRYQPQHF
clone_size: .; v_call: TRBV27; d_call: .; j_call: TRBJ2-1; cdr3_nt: TGTGCCAGCGGAACCGGACAGTTAAACTCCTACAATGAGCAGTTCTTC; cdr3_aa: CASGTGQLNSYNEQFF
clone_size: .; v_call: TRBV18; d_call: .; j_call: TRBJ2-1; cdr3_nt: TGTGCCAGCTCACCACTAGCGTGGGATGAGCAGTTCTTC; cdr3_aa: CASSPLAWDEQFF
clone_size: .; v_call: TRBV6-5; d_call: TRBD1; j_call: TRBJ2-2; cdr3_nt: TGTGCCAGCAGTTCACAGGGGACCGGGGAGCTGTTTTTT; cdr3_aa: CASSSQGTGELFF
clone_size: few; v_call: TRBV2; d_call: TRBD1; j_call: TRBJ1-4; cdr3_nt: TGTGCCAGCAGCGGGACAGGGGGTGAAAAACTGTTTTTT; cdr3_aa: CASSGTGGEKLFF
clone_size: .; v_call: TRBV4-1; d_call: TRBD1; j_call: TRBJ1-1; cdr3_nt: TGCGCCAGCAGCCAAGGTGGAAAGGGGACAGGTAAAGCTTTCTTT; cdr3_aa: CASSQGGKGTGKAFF
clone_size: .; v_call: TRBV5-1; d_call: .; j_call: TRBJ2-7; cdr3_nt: TGCGCCAGCAGCTTCACCATGAGCTACGAGCAGTACTTC; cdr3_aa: CASSFTMSYEQYF
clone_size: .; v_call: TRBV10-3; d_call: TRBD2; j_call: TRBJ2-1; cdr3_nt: TGTGCCATTGGACTAGCGGGGGGGATTGAGCAGTTCTTC; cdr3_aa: CAIGLAGGIEQFF
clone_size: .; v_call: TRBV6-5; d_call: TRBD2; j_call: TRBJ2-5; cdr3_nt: TGTGCCAGCAGACCCGCGGGGGGGCAAGAGACCCAGTACTTC; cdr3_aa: CASRPAGGQETQYF
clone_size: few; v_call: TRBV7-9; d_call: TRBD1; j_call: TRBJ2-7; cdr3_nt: TGTGCCAGCAGCCGTCGGACAGGCTACGAGCAGTACTTC; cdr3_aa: CASSRRTGYEQYF
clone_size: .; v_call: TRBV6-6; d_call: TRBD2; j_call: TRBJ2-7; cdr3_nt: TGTGCCAGCAGATTGCTAGCGGGGGACTACGAGCAGTACTTC; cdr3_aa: CASRLLAGDYEQYF
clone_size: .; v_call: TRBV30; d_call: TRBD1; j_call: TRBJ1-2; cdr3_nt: TGTGCCTGGAGGACCCAGGGGGGCTATGGCTACACCTTC; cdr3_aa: CAWRTQGGYGYTF
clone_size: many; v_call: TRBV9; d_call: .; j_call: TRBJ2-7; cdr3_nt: TGTGCCAGCAGCCCCCACGCTAGCTCGTCCTACGAGCAGTACTTC; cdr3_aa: CASSPHASSSYEQYF
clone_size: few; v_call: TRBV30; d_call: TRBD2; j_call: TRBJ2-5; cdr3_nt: TGTGCCCAAGGGGGACTAGCGGGGATACAAGAGACCCAGTACTTC; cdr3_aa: CAQGGLAGIQETQYF
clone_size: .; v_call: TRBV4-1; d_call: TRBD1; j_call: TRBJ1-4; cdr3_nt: TGCGCCAGCAGCCAAGATCACAGGGGTAATGAAAAACTGTTTTTT; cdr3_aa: CASSQDHRGNEKLFF
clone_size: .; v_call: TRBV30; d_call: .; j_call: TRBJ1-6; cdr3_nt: TGTGCCTTTGGTCGCGGCGGAGGAAGCTCCTATAATTCACCCCTCCACTTT; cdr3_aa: CAFGRGGGSSYNSPLHF
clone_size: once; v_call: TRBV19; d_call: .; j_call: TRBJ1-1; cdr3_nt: TGTGCCAGTAGAGAGGGTGCGGCGGTCACTGAAGCTTTCTTT; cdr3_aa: CASREGAAVTEAFF
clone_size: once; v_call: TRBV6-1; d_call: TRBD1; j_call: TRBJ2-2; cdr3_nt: TGTGCCAGCAGTGATGGACAGGGCATATCGTCCGGGGAGCTGTTTTTT; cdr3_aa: CASSDGQGISSGELFF
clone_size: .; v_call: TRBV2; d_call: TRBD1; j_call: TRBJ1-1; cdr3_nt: TGTGCCAGCAGTGGCCCAGGGGGCACTGAAGCTTTCTTT; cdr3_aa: CASSGPGGTEAFF
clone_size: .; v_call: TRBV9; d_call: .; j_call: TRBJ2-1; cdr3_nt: TGTGCCAGCAGCGCCGGTGGGCCCGGAGGGGATGAGCAGTTCTTC; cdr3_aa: CASSAGGPGGDEQFF
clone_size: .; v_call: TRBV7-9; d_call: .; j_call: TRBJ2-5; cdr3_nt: TGTGCCAGCAGTAATAACCGGGGCCAAGAGACCCAGTACTTC; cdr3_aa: CASSNNRGQETQYF
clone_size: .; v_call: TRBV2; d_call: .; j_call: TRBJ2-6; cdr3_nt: TGTGCCAGCAGCGAGGGGGCCAACGTCCTGACTTTC; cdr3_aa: CASSEGANVLTF
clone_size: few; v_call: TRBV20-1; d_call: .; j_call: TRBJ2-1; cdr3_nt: TGCAGTGCCCTACGCGATGAGCAGTTCTTC; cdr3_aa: CSALRDEQFF
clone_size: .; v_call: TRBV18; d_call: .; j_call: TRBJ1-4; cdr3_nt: TGTGCCAGCTCACTCGCTACAGGGATTCAGGCGACTAATGAAAAACTGTTTTTT; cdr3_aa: CASSLATGIQATNEKLFF
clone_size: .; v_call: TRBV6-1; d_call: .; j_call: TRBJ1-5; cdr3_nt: TGTGCCAGCAGTGACGACCGGGGTACAGAGGGCACTCAGCCCCAGCATTTT; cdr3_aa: CASSDDRGTEGTQPQHF
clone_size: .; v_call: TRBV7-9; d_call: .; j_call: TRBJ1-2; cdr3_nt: TGTGCCAGCAGCTTAGCCGACAGTCGTTCCTATGGCTACACCTTC; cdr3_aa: CASSLADSRSYGYTF
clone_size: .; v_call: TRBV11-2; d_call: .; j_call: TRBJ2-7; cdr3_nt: TGTGCCAGCAGCTTACTCCTGACAGGTTTCGCCTACGAGCAGTACTTC; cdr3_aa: CASSLLLTGFAYEQYF